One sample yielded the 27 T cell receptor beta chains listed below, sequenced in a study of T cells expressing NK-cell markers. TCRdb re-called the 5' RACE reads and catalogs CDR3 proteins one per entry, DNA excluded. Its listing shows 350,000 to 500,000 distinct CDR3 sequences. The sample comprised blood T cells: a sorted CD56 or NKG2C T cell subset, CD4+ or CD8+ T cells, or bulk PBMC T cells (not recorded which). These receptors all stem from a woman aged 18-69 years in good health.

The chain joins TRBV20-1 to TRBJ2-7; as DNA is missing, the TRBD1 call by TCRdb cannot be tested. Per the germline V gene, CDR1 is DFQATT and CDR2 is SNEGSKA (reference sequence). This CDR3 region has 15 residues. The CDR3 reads CSASLAAAGGGEQYF.

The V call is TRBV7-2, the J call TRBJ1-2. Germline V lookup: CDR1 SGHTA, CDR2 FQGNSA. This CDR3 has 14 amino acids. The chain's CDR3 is CASSLTPSNYGYTF.

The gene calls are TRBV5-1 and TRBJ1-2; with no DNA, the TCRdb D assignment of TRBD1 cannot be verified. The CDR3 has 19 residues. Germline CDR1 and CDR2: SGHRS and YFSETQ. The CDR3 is CASSSQFGDSDRETYGYIF.

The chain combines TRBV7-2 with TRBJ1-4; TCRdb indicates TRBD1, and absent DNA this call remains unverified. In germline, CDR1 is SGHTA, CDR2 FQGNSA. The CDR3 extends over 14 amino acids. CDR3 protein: CASSLAGHNGKLFF.

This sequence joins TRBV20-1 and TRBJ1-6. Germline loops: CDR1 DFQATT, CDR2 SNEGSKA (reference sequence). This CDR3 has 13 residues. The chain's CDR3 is CSARGRRNSPLHF.

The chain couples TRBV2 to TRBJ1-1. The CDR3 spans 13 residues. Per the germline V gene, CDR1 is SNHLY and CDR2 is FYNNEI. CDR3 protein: CASSEVRAAEAFF.

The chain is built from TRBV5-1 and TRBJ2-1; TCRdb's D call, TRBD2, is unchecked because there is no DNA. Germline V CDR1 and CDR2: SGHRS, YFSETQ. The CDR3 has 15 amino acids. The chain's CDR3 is CASSWYKEGPNEQFF. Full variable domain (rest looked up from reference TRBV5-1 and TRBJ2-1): KAGVTQTPRYLIKTRGQQVTLSCSPISGHRSVSWYQQTPGQGLQFLFEYFSETQRNKGNFPGRFSGRQFSNSRSEMNVSTLELGDSALYLCASSWYKEGPNEQFFGPGTRLTVL.

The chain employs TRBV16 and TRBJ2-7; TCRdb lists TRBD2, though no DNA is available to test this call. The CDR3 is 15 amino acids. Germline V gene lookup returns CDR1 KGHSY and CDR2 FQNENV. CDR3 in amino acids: CASSSLALSSYEQYF.

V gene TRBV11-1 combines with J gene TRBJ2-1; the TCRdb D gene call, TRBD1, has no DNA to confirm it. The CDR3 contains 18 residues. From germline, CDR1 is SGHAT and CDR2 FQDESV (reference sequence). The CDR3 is CASSFGQGGKSSYNEQFF. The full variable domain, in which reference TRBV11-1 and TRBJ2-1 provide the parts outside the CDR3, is EAEVAQSPRYKITEKSQAVAFWCDPISGHATLYWYRQILGQGPELLVQFQDESVVDDSQLPKDRFSAERLKGVDSTLKIQPAELGDSAMYLCASSFGQGGKSSYNEQFFGPGTRLTVL.

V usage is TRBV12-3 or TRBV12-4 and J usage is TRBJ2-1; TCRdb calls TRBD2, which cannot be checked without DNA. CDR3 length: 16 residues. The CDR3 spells CASRRLLAGDYNEQFF.

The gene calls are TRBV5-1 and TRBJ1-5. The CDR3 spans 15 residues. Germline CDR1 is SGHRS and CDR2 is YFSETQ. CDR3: CASTGGTFSNQPQHF.

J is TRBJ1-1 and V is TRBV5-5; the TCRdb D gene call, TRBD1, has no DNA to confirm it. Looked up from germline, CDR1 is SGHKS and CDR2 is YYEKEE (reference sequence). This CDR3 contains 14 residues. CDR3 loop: CASSFKDIFTEAFF. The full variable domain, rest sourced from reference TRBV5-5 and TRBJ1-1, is DAGVTQSPTHLIKTRGQQVTLRCSPISGHKSVSWYQQVLGQGPQFIFQYYEKEERGRGNFPDRFSARQFPNYSSELNVNALLLGDSALYLCASSFKDIFTEAFFGQGTRLTVV.

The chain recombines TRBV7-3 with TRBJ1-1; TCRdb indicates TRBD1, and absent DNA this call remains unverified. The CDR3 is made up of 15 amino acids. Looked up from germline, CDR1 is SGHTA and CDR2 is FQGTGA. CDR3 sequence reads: CASSLAAGVSTEAFF.

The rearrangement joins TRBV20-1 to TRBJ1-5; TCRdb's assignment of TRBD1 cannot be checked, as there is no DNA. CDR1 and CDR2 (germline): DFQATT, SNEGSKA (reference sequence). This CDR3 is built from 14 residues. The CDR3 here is CSGVAQGAYQPQHF.

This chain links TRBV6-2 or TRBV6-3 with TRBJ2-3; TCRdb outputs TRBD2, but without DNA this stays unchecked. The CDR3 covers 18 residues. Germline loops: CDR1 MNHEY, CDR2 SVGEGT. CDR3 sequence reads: CASSYSILSGEPRDTQYF.

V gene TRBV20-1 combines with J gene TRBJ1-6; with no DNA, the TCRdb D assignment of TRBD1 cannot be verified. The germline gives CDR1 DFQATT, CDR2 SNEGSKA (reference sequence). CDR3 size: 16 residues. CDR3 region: CSARDLQGRGYSPLHF.

Here the CDR3 reads CSARDPRAGQETQYF. The chain employs TRBV20-1 and TRBJ2-5. CDR1 is DFQATT, CDR2 SNEGSKA, per germline (reference sequence). CDR3 length equals 15 residues.

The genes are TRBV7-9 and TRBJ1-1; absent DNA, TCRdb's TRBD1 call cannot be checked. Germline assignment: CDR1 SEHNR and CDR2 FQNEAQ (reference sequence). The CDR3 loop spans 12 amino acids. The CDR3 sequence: CASSSAQPEAFF.

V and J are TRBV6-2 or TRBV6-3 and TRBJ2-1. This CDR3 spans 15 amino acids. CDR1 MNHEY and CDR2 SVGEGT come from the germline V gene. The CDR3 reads CASSYVRTDHNEQFF.

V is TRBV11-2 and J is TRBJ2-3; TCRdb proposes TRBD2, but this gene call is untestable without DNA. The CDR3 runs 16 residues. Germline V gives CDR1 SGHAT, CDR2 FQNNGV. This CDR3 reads CASSILAGVSTDTQYF.

CDR3 sequence: CASSLIEPTGGNYNSPLHF. This chain uses TRBV18 with TRBJ1-6; TCRdb reports TRBD1, a call that lacks DNA to check it against. Germline V CDR1 and CDR2: KGHSH, LQKENI. This CDR3 has 19 residues.

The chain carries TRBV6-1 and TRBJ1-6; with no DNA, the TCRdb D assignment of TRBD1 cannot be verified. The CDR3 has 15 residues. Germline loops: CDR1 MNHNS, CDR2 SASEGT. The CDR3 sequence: CASRSSGTDNSPLHF.

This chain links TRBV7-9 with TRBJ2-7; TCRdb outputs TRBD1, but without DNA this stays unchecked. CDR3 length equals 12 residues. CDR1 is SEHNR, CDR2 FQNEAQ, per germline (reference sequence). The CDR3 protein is CASSSQGAEQYF.

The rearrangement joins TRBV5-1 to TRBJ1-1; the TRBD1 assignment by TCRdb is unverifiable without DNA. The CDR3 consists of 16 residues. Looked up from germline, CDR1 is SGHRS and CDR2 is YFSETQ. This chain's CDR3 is CASSSRDRVSGTEAFF. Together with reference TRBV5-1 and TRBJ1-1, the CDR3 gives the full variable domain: KAGVTQTPRYLIKTRGQQVTLSCSPISGHRSVSWYQQTPGQGLQFLFEYFSETQRNKGNFPGRFSGRQFSNSRSEMNVSTLELGDSALYLCASSSRDRVSGTEAFFGQGTRLTVV.

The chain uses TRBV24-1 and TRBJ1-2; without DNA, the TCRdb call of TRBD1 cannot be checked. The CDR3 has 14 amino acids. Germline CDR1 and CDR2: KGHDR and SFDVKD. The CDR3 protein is CATSDRTGAEGYTF.

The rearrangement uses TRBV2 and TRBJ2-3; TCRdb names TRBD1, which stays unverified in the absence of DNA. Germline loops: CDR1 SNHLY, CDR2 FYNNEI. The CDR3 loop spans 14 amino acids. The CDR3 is CASTGTVRTDTQYF. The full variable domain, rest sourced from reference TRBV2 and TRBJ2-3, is EPEVTQTPSHQVTQMGQEVILRCVPISNHLYFYWYRQILGQKVEFLVSFYNNEISEKSEIFDDQFSVERPDGSNFTLKIRSTKLEDSAMYFCASTGTVRTDTQYFGPGTRLTVL.

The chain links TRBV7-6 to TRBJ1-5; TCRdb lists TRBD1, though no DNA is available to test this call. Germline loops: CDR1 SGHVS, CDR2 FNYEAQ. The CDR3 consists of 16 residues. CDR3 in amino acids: CASSPPGTYYNQPQHF.